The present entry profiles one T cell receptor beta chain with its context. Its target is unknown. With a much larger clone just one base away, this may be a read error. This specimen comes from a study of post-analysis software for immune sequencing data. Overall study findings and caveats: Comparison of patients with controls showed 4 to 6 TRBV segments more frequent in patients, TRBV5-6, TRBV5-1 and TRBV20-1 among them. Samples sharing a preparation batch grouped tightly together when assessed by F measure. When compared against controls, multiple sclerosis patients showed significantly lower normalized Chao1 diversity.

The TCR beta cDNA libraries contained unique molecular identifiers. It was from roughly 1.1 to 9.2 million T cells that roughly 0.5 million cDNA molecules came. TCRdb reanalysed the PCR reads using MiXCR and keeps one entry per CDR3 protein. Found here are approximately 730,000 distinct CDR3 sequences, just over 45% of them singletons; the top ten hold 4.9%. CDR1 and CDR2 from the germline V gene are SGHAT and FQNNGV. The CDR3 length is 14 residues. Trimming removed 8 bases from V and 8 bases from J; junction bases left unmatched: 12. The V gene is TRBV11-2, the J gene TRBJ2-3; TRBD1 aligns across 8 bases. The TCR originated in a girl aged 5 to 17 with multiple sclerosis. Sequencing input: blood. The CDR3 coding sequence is TGTGCCAGCCGCCGCGGACAGGGAGGTGGTACGCAGTATTTT. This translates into CASRRGQGGGTQYF.